The rows below give T cell receptor beta chains drawn from one sample of a study of blood T cell repertoires in COVID-19. The table came from immunoSEQ multiplex PCR; TCRdb's copy has only in-frame clones and leaves some out. The table has about 47,000 clones, around 92% seen once; the top ten hold around 10%. The material sequenced was peripheral blood. The receptors originated from an elderly man with active or convalescent COVID-19. The CDR3 runs from the conserved cysteine through the conserved F or W. The order of the fields is V gene, D gene, clone size, J gene, CDR3 protein, CDR3 DNA. D genes are given only for firm matches. The listing skips clone size in some rows; elsewhere it reads once, few, many or a size class.

v_gene: TRBV30; d_gene: -; abundance: -; j_gene: TRBJ2-3; CDR3aa: CAWSSGSTDTQYF; CDR3nt: TGTGCCTGGAGTAGCGGAAGCACAGATACGCAGTATTTT
v_gene: TRBV5-6; d_gene: TRBD1; abundance: -; j_gene: TRBJ1-1; CDR3aa: CASSSIGQGAWTEAFF; CDR3nt: TGTGCCAGCAGCTCCATTGGACAGGGGGCTTGGACTGAAGCTTTCTTT
v_gene: TRBV7-8; d_gene: -; abundance: -; j_gene: TRBJ2-1; CDR3aa: CASSSFAGDLYNEQFF; CDR3nt: TGTGCCAGCAGCTCCTTCGCAGGGGATCTCTACAATGAGCAGTTCTTC
v_gene: TRBV5-1; d_gene: -; abundance: -; j_gene: TRBJ2-7; CDR3aa: CASAPSGMPYEQYF; CDR3nt: TGCGCCAGCGCACCCTCGGGGATGCCTTACGAGCAGTACTTC
v_gene: TRBV28; d_gene: -; abundance: -; j_gene: TRBJ1-6; CDR3aa: CASSAGLGYSPLHF; CDR3nt: TGTGCCAGCAGTGCAGGACTGGGTTATTCACCCCTCCACTTT
v_gene: TRBV11-2; d_gene: TRBD1; abundance: few; j_gene: TRBJ2-5; CDR3aa: CASSKQGPLNEETQYF; CDR3nt: TGTGCCAGCAGCAAACAGGGGCCGTTGAATGAGGAGACCCAGTACTTC
v_gene: TRBV7-6; d_gene: -; abundance: -; j_gene: TRBJ2-3; CDR3aa: CASSYNPSQSKNPDTQYF; CDR3nt: TGTGCCAGCAGCTATAACCCATCACAGAGTAAGAACCCCGATACGCAGTATTTT
v_gene: TRBV28; d_gene: -; abundance: -; j_gene: TRBJ2-3; CDR3aa: CASSQPKRGGSPTDTQYF; CDR3nt: TGTGCCAGCAGTCAACCGAAGCGCGGTGGCAGTCCCACAGATACGCAGTATTTT
v_gene: TRBV28; d_gene: -; abundance: -; j_gene: TRBJ1-5; CDR3aa: CASSSTGGYSNQPQHF; CDR3nt: TGTGCCAGCAGTTCCACGGGGGGATATAGCAATCAGCCCCAGCATTTT
v_gene: TRBV6-2/TRBV6-3; d_gene: TRBD2; abundance: -; j_gene: TRBJ2-4; CDR3aa: CASSSIRDGTSGRAKNIQYF; CDR3nt: TGTGCCAGCAGTTCCATCCGAGACGGGACTAGCGGGAGGGCCAAAAACATTCAGTACTTC
v_gene: TRBV27; d_gene: -; abundance: -; j_gene: TRBJ2-7; CDR3aa: CASSFGAGHGSGEQYF; CDR3nt: TGTGCCAGCAGTTTTGGGGCAGGGCATGGGTCTGGGGAGCAGTACTTC
v_gene: TRBV14; d_gene: -; abundance: -; j_gene: TRBJ1-6; CDR3aa: CASSQQGSPNSPLHF; CDR3nt: TGTGCCAGCAGCCAACAGGGGTCTCCGAATTCACCCCTCCACTTT
v_gene: TRBV5-1; d_gene: TRBD2; abundance: -; j_gene: TRBJ2-5; CDR3aa: CASSLGTSGQETQYF; CDR3nt: TGCGCCAGCAGCTTGGGGACTAGCGGCCAAGAGACCCAGTACTTC
v_gene: TRBV27; d_gene: TRBD1; abundance: -; j_gene: TRBJ2-7; CDR3aa: CASSSYRGLSYEQYF; CDR3nt: TGTGCCAGCAGTTCCTACAGGGGGCTCTCCTACGAGCAGTACTTC
v_gene: TRBV10-3; d_gene: -; abundance: -; j_gene: TRBJ2-7; CDR3aa: CAISREGYEQYF; CDR3nt: TGTGCCATCAGTCGTGAGGGATACGAGCAGTACTTC
v_gene: TRBV4-1; d_gene: TRBD2; abundance: -; j_gene: TRBJ2-1; CDR3aa: CASSQEFSGGNHEQFF; CDR3nt: TGCGCCAGCAGCCAAGAATTCAGCGGGGGTAATCATGAGCAGTTCTTC
v_gene: TRBV19; d_gene: -; abundance: -; j_gene: TRBJ1-5; CDR3aa: CASSTRTSRAIKNQPQHF; CDR3nt: TGTGCCAGTAGTACCAGGACATCCCGGGCCATTAAAAATCAGCCCCAGCATTTT
v_gene: TRBV30; d_gene: TRBD2; abundance: -; j_gene: TRBJ2-6; CDR3aa: CACGGGGPQFSGANVLTF; CDR3nt: TGTGCCTGCGGTGGCGGGGGGCCTCAATTCTCTGGGGCCAACGTCCTGACTTTC
v_gene: TRBV19; d_gene: TRBD2; abundance: -; j_gene: TRBJ2-2; CDR3aa: CASRVLAGVEVRNTGELFF; CDR3nt: TGTGCCAGTAGGGTACTAGCGGGAGTGGAGGTGCGGAACACCGGGGAGCTGTTTTTT
v_gene: TRBV28; d_gene: TRBD1; abundance: -; j_gene: TRBJ2-7; CDR3aa: CASTPGQGTYEQYF; CDR3nt: TGTGCCAGCACGCCGGGACAGGGCACCTACGAGCAGTACTTC
v_gene: TRBV25-1; d_gene: -; abundance: -; j_gene: TRBJ2-1; CDR3aa: CASSESPRPYNEQFF; CDR3nt: TGTGCCAGCAGTGAATCTCCTAGACCCTACAATGAGCAGTTCTTC
v_gene: TRBV19; d_gene: -; abundance: -; j_gene: TRBJ1-1; CDR3aa: CASSTQDIEAFF; CDR3nt: TGTGCCAGTAGTACCCAGGACATCGAAGCTTTCTTT
v_gene: TRBV19; d_gene: TRBD1; abundance: -; j_gene: TRBJ1-1; CDR3aa: CASNKPGQYTEAFF; CDR3nt: TGTGCCAGTAACAAACCGGGACAGTACACTGAAGCTTTCTTT
v_gene: TRBV3-1/TRBV3-2; d_gene: TRBD2; abundance: once; j_gene: TRBJ2-7; CDR3aa: CASSPGGRIYEQYF; CDR3nt: TGTGCCAGCAGCCCGGGGGGACGGATCTACGAGCAGTACTTC
v_gene: TRBV5-1; d_gene: TRBD1; abundance: few; j_gene: TRBJ1-1; CDR3aa: CASSPGQYMNTEAFF; CDR3nt: TGCGCCAGCAGCCCGGGACAGTACATGAACACTGAAGCTTTCTTT
v_gene: TRBV9; d_gene: TRBD1; abundance: -; j_gene: TRBJ2-5; CDR3aa: CASSRGQGGQETQYF; CDR3nt: TGTGCCAGCAGCAGGGGACAGGGCGGCCAAGAGACCCAGTACTTC
v_gene: TRBV4-3; d_gene: TRBD1; abundance: once; j_gene: TRBJ2-1; CDR3aa: CASSSRDRSYNEQFF; CDR3nt: TGCGCCAGCAGCTCCCGGGACAGATCCTACAATGAGCAGTTCTTC
v_gene: TRBV28; d_gene: -; abundance: -; j_gene: TRBJ2-2; CDR3aa: CASSPGGANTGELFF; CDR3nt: TGTGCCAGCAGCCCCGGGGGTGCGAACACCGGGGAGCTGTTTTTT
v_gene: TRBV6-2/TRBV6-3; d_gene: -; abundance: -; j_gene: TRBJ1-5; CDR3aa: CASSYSAIILSNQPQHF; CDR3nt: TGTGCCAGCAGTTACTCGGCAATCATACTATCCAATCAGCCCCAGCATTTT
v_gene: TRBV4-1; d_gene: -; abundance: -; j_gene: TRBJ1-3; CDR3aa: CASSQGPSAGNSGNTIYF; CDR3nt: TGCGCCAGCAGCCAAGGCCCCTCAGCAGGCAACTCTGGAAACACCATATATTTT
v_gene: TRBV2; d_gene: TRBD1; abundance: once; j_gene: TRBJ2-1; CDR3aa: CASGGQGRNEQFF; CDR3nt: TGTGCCAGCGGAGGACAGGGGCGAAATGAGCAGTTCTTC
v_gene: TRBV9; d_gene: -; abundance: -; j_gene: TRBJ2-2; CDR3aa: CASSRYTGELFF; CDR3nt: TGTGCCAGCAGCCGGTACACCGGGGAGCTGTTTTTT
v_gene: TRBV9; d_gene: TRBD2; abundance: -; j_gene: TRBJ2-3; CDR3aa: CASSVELAGVSTDTQYF; CDR3nt: TGTGCCAGCAGCGTAGAACTAGCGGGGGTAAGCACAGATACGCAGTATTTT
v_gene: TRBV7-2; d_gene: TRBD2; abundance: -; j_gene: TRBJ2-1; CDR3aa: CASSGTSGYNEQFF; CDR3nt: TGTGCCAGCAGCGGGACTAGCGGCTACAATGAGCAGTTCTTC
v_gene: TRBV18; d_gene: -; abundance: -; j_gene: TRBJ2-3; CDR3aa: CASSPRTGGQYF; CDR3nt: TGTGCCAGCTCACCAAGAACCGGAGGGCAGTATTTT
v_gene: TRBV28; d_gene: TRBD2; abundance: -; j_gene: TRBJ2-1; CDR3aa: CATTRFAGGLDNEQFF; CDR3nt: TGTGCCACCACCAGGTTCGCGGGAGGGCTGGACAATGAGCAGTTCTTC
v_gene: TRBV4-1; d_gene: -; abundance: -; j_gene: TRBJ1-4; CDR3aa: CASSQDRRAPTSRAFNEKLFF; CDR3nt: TGCGCCAGCAGCCAAGATCGGCGGGCACCTACCTCCCGGGCCTTTAATGAAAAACTGTTTTTT
v_gene: TRBV7-2; d_gene: -; abundance: -; j_gene: TRBJ1-2; CDR3aa: CASSLDSRPNGYTF; CDR3nt: TGTGCCAGCAGCTTAGACTCCAGGCCTAATGGCTACACCTTC
v_gene: TRBV24-1; d_gene: -; abundance: -; j_gene: TRBJ2-5; CDR3aa: CATSQGSETQYF; CDR3nt: TGTGCCACCAGTCAGGGTTCAGAGACCCAGTACTTC
v_gene: TRBV29-1; d_gene: TRBD2; abundance: -; j_gene: TRBJ2-2; CDR3aa: CSVGWEGATGELFF; CDR3nt: TGCAGCGTTGGGTGGGAGGGCGCCACCGGGGAGCTGTTTTTT
v_gene: TRBV11-2; d_gene: TRBD1; abundance: -; j_gene: TRBJ1-4; CDR3aa: CASSLDLQGGTNEKLFF; CDR3nt: TGTGCCAGCAGCTTAGATTTACAGGGGGGAACTAATGAAAAACTGTTTTTT